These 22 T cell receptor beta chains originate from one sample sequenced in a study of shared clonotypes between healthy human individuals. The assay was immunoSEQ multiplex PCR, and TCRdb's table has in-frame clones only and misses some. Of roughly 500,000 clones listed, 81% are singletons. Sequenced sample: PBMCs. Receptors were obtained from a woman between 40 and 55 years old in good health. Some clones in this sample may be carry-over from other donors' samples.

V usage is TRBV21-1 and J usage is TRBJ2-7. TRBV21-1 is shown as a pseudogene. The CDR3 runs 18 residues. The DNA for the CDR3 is TGTGCCAGCAGCAAAGATTTTACGGAAATTTCTGTCCACTACGAGCAGTACTTC. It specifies CASSKDFTEISVHYEQYF.

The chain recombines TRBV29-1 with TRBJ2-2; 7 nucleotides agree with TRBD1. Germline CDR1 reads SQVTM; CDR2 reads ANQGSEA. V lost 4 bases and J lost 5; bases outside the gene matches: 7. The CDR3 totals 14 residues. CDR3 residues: CSVGVTGRTGELFF. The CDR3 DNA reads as TGCAGCGTTGGGGTGACAGGGCGAACCGGGGAGCTGTTTTTT.

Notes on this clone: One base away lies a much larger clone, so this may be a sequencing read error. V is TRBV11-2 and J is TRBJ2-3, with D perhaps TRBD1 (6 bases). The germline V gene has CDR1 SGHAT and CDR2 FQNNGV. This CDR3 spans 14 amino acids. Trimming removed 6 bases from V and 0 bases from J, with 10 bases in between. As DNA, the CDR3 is TGTGCCAGCAGTCTCGACAGGAGCACAGATACGCAGTATTTT. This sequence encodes CASSLDRSTDTQYF.

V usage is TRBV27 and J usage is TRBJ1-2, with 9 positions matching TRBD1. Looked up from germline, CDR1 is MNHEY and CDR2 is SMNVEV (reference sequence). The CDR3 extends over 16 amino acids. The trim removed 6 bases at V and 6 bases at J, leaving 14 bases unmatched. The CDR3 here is CASRDPGTGGADGYTF. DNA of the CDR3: TGTGCCAGCAGGGACCCCGGTACAGGGGGCGCCGATGGCTACACCTTC.

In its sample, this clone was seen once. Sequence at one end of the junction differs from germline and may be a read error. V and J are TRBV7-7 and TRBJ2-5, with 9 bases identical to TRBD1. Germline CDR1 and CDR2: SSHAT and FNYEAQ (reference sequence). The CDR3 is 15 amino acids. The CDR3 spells CASSKDRGRAETQYF. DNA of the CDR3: TGTGCTAGCAGCAAGGACAGGGGACGGGCGGAGACCCAGTACTTC.

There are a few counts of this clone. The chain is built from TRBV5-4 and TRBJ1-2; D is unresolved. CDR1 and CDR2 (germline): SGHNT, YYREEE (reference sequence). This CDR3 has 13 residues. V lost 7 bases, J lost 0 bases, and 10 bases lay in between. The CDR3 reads CASSTGSNYGYTF. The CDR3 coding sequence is TGTGCCAGCTCTACCGGGTCTAACTATGGCTACACCTTC. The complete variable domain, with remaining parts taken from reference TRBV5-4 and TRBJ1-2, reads ETGVTQSPTHLIKTRGQQVTLRCSSQSGHNTVSWYQQALGQGPQFIFQYYREEENGRGNFPPRFSGLQFPNYSSELNVNALELDDSALYLCASSTGSNYGYTFGSGTRLTVV.

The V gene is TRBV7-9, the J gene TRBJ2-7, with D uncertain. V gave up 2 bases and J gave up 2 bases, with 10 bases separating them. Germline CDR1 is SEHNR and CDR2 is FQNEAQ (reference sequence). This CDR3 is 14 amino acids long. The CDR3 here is CASSLNTVTYEQYF. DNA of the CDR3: TGTGCCAGCAGCTTAAATACAGTAACCTACGAGCAGTACTTC.

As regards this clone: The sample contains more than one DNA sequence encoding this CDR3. The CDR3 DNA reads TGTGCCAGCAGTGGGGGGAACCAGCCCCAGCATTTT. This translates into CASSGGNQPQHF. The V call is TRBV2, the J call TRBJ1-5; D perhaps matches TRBD1 (5 bases). The CDR3 extends over 12 amino acids. Trimming shortened V by 4 bases and J by 7 bases, and 8 bases separated the two germline ends. Per the germline V gene, CDR1 is SNHLY and CDR2 is FYNNEI.

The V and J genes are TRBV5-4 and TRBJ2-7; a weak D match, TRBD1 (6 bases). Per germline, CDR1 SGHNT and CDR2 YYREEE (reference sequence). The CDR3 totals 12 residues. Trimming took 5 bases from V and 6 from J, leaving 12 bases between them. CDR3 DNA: TGTGCCAGCAGATCACAGGGCGCCGAGCAGTACTTC. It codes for CASRSQGAEQYF.

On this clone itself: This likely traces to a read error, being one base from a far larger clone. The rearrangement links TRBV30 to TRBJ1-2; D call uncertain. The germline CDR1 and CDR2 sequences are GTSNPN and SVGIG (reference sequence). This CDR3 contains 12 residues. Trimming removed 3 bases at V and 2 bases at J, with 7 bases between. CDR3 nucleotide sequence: TGTGCCTGGAGCTACGGAAACTATGGCTACACCTTC. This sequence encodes CAWSYGNYGYTF.

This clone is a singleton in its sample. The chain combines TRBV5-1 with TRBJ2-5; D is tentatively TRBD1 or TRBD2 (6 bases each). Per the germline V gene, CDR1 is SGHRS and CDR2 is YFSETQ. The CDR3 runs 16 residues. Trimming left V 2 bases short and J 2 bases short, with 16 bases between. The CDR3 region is CASSLSGDNRQETQYF. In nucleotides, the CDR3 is TGCGCCAGCAGCTTATCGGGGGACAATAGACAAGAGACCCAGTACTTC.

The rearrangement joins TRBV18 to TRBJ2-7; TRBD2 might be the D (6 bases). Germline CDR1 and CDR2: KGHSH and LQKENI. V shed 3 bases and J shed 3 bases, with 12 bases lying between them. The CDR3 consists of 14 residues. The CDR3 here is CASSPVTGDYEQYF. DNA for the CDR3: TGTGCCAGCTCACCTGTAACGGGAGACTACGAGCAGTACTTC.

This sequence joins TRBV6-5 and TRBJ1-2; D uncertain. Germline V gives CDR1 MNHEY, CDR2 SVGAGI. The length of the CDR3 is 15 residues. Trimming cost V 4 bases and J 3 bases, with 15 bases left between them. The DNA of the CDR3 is TGTGCCAGCAGTTTGACTTTCAGGACGGACTATGGCTACACCTTC. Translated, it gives CASSLTFRTDYGYTF.

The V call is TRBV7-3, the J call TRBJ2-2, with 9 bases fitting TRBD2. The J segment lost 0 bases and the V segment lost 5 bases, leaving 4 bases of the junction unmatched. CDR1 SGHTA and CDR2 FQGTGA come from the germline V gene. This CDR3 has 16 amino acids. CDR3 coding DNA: TGTGCCAGCAGCCGTAGGACTAGCGCGAACACCGGGGAGCTGTTTTTT. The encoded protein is CASSRRTSANTGELFF.

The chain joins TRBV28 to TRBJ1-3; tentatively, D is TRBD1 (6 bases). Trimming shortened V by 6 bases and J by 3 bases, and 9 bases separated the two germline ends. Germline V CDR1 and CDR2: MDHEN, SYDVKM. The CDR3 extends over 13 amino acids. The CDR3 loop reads CASSLRGGNTIYF. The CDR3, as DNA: TGTGCCAGCAGCCTCAGGGGTGGAAACACCATATATTTT. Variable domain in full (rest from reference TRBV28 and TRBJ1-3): DVKVTQSSRYLVKRTGEKVFLECVQDMDHENMFWYRQDPGLGLRLIYFSYDVKMKEKGDIPEGYSVSREKKERFSLILESASTNQTSMYLCASSLRGGNTIYFGEGSWLTVV.

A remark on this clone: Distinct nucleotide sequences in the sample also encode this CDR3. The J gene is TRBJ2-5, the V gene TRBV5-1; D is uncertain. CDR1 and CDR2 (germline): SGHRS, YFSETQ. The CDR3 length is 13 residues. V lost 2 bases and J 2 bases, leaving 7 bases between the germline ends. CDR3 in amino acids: CASSFQGQETQYF. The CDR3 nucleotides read TGCGCCAGCAGCTTTCAAGGACAAGAGACCCAGTACTTC.

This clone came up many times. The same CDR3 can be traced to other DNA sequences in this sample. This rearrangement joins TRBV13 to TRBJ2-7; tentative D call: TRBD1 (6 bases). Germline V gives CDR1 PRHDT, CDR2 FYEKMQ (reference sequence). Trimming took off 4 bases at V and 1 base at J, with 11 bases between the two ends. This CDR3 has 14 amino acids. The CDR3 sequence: CASSSGTPSYEQYF. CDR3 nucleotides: TGTGCCAGCAGCTCTGGGACACCTTCCTACGAGCAGTACTTC.

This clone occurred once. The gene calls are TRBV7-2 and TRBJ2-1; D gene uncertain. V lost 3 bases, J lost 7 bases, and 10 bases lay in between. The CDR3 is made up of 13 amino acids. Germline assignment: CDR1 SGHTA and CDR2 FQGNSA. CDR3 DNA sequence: TGTGCCAGCAGCTTCTTCAGGCAGAATGAGCAGTTCTTC. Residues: CASSFFRQNEQFF.

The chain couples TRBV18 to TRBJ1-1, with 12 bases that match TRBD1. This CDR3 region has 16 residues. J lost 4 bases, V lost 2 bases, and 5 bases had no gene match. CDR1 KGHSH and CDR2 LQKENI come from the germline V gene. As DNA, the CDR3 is TGTGCCAGCTCACCAGGGACAGGGGGCTTTGGCACTGAAGCTTTCTTT. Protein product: CASSPGTGGFGTEAFF.

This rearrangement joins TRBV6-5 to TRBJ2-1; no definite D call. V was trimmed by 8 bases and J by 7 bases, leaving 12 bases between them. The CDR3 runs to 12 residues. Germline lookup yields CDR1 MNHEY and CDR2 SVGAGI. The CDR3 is CASLSLANEQFF. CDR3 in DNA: TGTGCCAGCTTGTCCTTGGCGAATGAGCAGTTCTTC.

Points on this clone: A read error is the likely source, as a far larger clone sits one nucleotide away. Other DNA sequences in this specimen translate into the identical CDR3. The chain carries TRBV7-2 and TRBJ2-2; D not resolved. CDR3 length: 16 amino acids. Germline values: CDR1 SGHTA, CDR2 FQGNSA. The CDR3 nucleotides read TGTGCCAGCAGCTTAGCTCCGTCAGATAACACCGTGGAGCTGTTTTTT. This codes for CASSLAPSDNTVELFF.

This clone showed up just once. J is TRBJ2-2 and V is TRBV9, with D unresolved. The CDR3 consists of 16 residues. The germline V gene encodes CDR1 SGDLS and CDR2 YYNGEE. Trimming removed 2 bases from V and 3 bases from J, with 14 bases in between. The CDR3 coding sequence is TGTGCCAGCAGCGTGGTCGGTGGGCCCCACACCGGGGAGCTGTTTTTT. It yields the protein CASSVVGGPHTGELFF.